This entry lists 5 T cell receptor beta chains sequenced from one sample in a study of blood T cell repertoires in COVID-19. Method: immunoSEQ multiplex PCR; TCRdb's copy keeps in-frame clones and lacks some. The sample has roughly 73,000 clones; 75% to 80% are singletons. The sequencing input was peripheral blood. The receptors originated from a human donor in a cohort sampled during active COVID-19.

The chain combines TRBV10-3 with TRBJ1-5; D is possibly TRBD1 (6 bases). The germline V gene has CDR1 ENHRY and CDR2 SYGVKD. Trimming cost V 3 bases and J 0 bases, with 9 bases left between them. The CDR3 extends over 15 amino acids. CDR3 nucleotide sequence: TGTGCCATCAGTGAATCAGGGGTTAGCAATCAGCCCCAGCATTTT. This codes for CAISESGVSNQPQHF.

This chain joins TRBV9 and TRBJ2-7; possible D gene TRBD2, 5 bases. The CDR3 sequence is 15 residues long. CDR1 is SGDLS and CDR2 is YYNGEE in the germline V gene. The ends were cut back, 3 bases at V and 0 bases at J, with 13 bases in the middle. The CDR3: CASSEQTRSSYEQYF. The CDR3 region has the DNA TGTGCCAGCAGCGAGCAAACTAGAAGCTCCTACGAGCAGTACTTC.

The chain recombines TRBV11-2 with TRBJ2-1; TRBD2 matches at 8 bases. Germline trimming cut 1 base from V and 9 bases from J; bases unmatched to any gene: 8. The CDR3 is 15 amino acids. CDR1 is SGHAT and CDR2 is FQNNGV in the germline V gene. This CDR3 reads CASSLGGTRYTEQFF. CDR3 coding DNA: TGTGCCAGCAGCTTAGGGGGGACTAGATATACTGAGCAGTTCTTC.

This clone was recorded once. The J gene is TRBJ2-1, the V gene TRBV4-1; tentative D call: TRBD2 (5 bases). CDR1 is MGHRA and CDR2 is YSYEKL in the germline V gene. The V gene lost 4 bases and the J gene lost 2 bases, with 12 bases spanning the gap. There are 15 residues in the CDR3. The CDR3, as DNA: TGCGCCAGCAGCCCCCTAAGCGGAACCTACAATGAGCAGTTCTTC. The encoded protein is CASSPLSGTYNEQFF.

V is TRBV10-1 and J is TRBJ2-5; 7 nucleotides agree with TRBD1. Germline values: CDR1 WNHNN, CDR2 SYGVQD (reference sequence). The CDR3 is 14 residues long. The V gene end was trimmed by 6 bases and the J gene end by 4 bases; junction bases not matched to a gene: 8. The CDR3 here is CASSEGQPRETQYF. The CDR3 region has the DNA TGCGCCAGCAGCGAGGGACAGCCGAGAGAGACCCAGTACTTC.